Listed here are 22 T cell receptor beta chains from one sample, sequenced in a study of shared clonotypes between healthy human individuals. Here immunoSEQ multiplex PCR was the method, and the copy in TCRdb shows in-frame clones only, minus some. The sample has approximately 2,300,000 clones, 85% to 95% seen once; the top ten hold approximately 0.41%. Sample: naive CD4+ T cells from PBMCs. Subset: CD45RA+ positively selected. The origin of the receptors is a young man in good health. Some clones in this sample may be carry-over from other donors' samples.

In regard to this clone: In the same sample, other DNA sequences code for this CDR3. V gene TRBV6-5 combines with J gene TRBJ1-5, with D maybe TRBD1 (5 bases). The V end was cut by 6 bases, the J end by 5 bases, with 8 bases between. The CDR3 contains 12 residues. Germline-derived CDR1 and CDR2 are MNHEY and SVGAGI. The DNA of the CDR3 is TGTGCCAGCAGAACAGGTGATCAGCCCCAGCATTTT. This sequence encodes CASRTGDQPQHF.

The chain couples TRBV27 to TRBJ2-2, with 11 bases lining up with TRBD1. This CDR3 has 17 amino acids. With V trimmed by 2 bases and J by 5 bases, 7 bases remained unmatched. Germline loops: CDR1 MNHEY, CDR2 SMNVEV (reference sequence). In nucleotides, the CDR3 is TGTGCCAGCAGTTTAGGACAGGGGGCGAAGGTTACCGGGGAGCTGTTTTTT. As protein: CASSLGQGAKVTGELFF.

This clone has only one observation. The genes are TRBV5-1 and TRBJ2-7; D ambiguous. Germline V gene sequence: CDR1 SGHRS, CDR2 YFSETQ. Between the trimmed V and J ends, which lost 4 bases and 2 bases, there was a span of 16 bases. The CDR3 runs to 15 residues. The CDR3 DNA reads TGCGCCAGCAGCCGTACCGGGCCCCGGGCCTACGAGCAGTACTTC. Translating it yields CASSRTGPRAYEQYF.

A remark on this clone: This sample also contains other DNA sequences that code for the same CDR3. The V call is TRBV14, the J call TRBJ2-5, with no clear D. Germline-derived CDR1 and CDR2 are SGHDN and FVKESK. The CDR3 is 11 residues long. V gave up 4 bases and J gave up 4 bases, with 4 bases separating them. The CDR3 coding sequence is TGTGCCAGCAGCCTGGGAGAGACCCAGTACTTC. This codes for CASSLGETQYF.

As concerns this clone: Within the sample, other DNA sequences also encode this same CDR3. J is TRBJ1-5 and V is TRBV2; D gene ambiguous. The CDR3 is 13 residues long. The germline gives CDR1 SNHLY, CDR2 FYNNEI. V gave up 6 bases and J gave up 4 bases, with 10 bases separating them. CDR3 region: CASSVGLNQPQHF. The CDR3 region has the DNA TGTGCCAGCAGCGTGGGTCTGAATCAGCCCCAGCATTTT.

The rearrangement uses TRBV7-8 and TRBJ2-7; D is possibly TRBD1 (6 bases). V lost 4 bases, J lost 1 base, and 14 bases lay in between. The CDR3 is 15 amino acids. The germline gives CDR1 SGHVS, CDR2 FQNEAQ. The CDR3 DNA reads TGTGCCAGCAGCTCCTGGGACACCCCATCCTACGAGCAGTACTTC. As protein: CASSSWDTPSYEQYF. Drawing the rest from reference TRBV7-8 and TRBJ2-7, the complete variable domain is GAGVSQSPRYKVAKRGQDVALRCDPISGHVSLFWYQQALGQGPEFLTYFQNEAQLDKSGLPSDRFFAERPEGSVSTLKIQRTQQEDSAVYLCASSSWDTPSYEQYFGPGTRLTVT.

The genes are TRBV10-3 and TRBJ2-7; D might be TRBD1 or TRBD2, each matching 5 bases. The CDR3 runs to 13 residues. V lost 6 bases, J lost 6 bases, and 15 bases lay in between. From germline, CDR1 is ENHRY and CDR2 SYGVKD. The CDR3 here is CAIRRGTGAEQYF. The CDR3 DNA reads TGTGCCATCAGGAGGGGTACAGGAGCCGAGCAGTACTTC.

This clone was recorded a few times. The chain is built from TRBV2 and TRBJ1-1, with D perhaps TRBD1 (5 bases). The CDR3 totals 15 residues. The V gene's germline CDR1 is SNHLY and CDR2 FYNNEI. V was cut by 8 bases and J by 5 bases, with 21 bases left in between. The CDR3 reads CASFGGGGIGTEAFF. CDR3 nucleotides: TGTGCCAGCTTCGGGGGTGGCGGGATAGGGACTGAAGCTTTCTTT.

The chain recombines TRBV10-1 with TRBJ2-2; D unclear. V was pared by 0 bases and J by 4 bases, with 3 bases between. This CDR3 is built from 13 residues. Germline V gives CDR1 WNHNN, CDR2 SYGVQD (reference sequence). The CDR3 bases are TGCGCCAGCAGTGAGTCGAGCACCGGGGAGCTGTTTTTT. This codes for CASSESSTGELFF.

This CDR3 is CASSQADPYEQYF. CDR3 in DNA: TGCGCCAGCAGCCAGGCAGACCCCTACGAGCAGTACTTC. This chain links TRBV4-1 with TRBJ2-7; D is unresolved. V dropped 3 bases and J dropped 2 bases, with 8 bases sitting between them. Germline CDR1 is MGHRA and CDR2 is YSYEKL. The CDR3 consists of 13 residues.

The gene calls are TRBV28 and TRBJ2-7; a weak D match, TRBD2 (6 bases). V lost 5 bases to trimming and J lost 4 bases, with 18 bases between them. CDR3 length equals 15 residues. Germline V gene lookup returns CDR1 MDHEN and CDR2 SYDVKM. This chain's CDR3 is CASSESSATKYEQYF. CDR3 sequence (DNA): TGTGCCAGCAGTGAATCTAGCGCGACTAAATACGAGCAGTACTTC.

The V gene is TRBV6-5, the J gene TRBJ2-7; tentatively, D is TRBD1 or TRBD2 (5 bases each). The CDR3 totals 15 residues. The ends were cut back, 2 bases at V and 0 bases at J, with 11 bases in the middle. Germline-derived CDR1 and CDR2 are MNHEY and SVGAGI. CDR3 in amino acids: CASSYGQGTSYEQYF. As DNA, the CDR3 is TGTGCCAGCAGTTACGGACAAGGGACCTCCTACGAGCAGTACTTC.

CDR3 sequence (DNA): TGTGCCAGCAGTTCCTTACCCTTACCCCAGGGCAATGGCTACACCTTC. It encodes CASSSLPLPQGNGYTF. V gene TRBV28 combines with J gene TRBJ1-2; TRBD1 is a possible D gene (5 bases). CDR3 size: 16 residues. Germline CDR1 and CDR2: MDHEN and SYDVKM. The V end lost 4 bases, the J end lost 6 bases, and 21 bases lay between the germline ends.

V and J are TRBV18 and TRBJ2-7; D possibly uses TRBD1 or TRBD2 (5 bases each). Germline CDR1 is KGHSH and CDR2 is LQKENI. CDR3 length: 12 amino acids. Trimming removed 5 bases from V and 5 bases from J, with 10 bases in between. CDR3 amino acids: CASSGTWNEQYF. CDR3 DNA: TGTGCCAGCTCAGGGACCTGGAACGAGCAGTACTTC.

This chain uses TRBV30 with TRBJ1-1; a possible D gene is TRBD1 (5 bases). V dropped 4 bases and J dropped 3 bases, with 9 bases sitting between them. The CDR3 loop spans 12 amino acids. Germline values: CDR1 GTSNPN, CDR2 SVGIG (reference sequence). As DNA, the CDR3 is TGTGCCTGGATCCGGGGGGACACTGAAGCTTTCTTT. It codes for CAWIRGDTEAFF.

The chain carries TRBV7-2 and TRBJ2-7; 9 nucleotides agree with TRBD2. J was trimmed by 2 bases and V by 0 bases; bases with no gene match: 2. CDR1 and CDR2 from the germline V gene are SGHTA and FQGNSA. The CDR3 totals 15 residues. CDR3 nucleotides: TGTGCCAGCAGCTTAGCCCCTAGCGGGGCCTACGAGCAGTACTTC. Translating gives CASSLAPSGAYEQYF.

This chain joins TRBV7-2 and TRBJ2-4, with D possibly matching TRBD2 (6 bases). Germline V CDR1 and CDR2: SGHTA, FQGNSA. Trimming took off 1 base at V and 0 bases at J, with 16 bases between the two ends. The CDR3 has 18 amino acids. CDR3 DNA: TGTGCCAGCAGCTTAGTGGCAGGAGGGGAACTAGCCAAAAACATTCAGTACTTC. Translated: CASSLVAGGELAKNIQYF.

CDR3 DNA sequence: TGTGCCAGCAGCTTGTTGGGACAGGGGGCAGCTAACTATGGCTACACCTTC. Its protein product is CASSLLGQGAANYGYTF. This chain connects TRBV5-4 to TRBJ1-2; TRBD1 aligns across 12 bases. V trimming: 1 base; J trimming: 0 bases; junction bases outside the gene matches: 4. From germline, CDR1 is SGHNT and CDR2 YYREEE (reference sequence). CDR3 length: 17 amino acids.

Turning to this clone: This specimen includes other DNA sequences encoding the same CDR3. Here the CDR3 reads CASSLQGSYNEQFF. CDR3 nucleotides: TGCGCCAGCAGCTTACAGGGGTCCTACAATGAGCAGTTCTTC. V is TRBV5-1 and J is TRBJ2-1; 7 bases align to TRBD1. CDR1 and CDR2 from the germline V gene are SGHRS and YFSETQ. CDR3 length: 14 residues. Trimming took 2 bases from V and 1 from J; bases not matched to a gene: 0. The full variable domain, completed using reference TRBV5-1 and TRBJ2-1, is KAGVTQTPRYLIKTRGQQVTLSCSPISGHRSVSWYQQTPGQGLQFLFEYFSETQRNKGNFPGRFSGRQFSNSRSEMNVSTLELGDSALYLCASSLQGSYNEQFFGPGTRLTVL.

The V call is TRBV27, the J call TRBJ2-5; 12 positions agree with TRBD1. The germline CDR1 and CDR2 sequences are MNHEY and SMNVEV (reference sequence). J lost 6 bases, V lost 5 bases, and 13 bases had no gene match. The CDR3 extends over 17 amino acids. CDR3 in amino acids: CASSQGGTGGSRKTQYF. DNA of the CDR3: TGTGCCAGCAGTCAGGGAGGGACAGGGGGCTCTAGAAAGACCCAGTACTTC.

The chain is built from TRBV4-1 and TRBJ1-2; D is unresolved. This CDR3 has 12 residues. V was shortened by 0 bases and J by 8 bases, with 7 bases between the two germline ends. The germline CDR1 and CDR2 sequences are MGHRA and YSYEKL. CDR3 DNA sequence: TGCGCCAGCAGCCAAGATTCAGGCGGCTACACCTTC. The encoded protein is CASSQDSGGYTF.

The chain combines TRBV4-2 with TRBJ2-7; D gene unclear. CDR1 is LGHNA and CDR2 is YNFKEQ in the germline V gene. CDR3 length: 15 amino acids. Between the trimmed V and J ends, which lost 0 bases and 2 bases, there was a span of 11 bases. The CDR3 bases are TGTGCCAGCAGCCAAGACCGACGATATACCTACGAGCAGTACTTC. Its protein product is CASSQDRRYTYEQYF.